This TCR beta chain emerged from a study of blood T cell repertoires in COVID-19. Across the study: Samples representing acute and convalescent COVID-19 were sourced from the United States, Italy and Spain. T cells, B-cell-depleted T cells, or PBMCs supplied cDNA or gDNA.

Living in 24 US areas, the participants were between about 18 and 100 years of age. How the authors handled the data: Reference gene primer amplification gave nucleated cell count estimates. This table comes from immunoSEQ multiplex PCR, and its TCRdb copy is limited to in-frame clones, with some not included. The V and J calls and clone size are taken from that table; D and trimming were inferred from the DNA. The sample shows 200,000 to 250,000 clones, 84% of them seen only once. The sequenced material came from PBMCs or T cells enriched from blood (not recorded which). This receptor was obtained from a man in his fifties or sixties who had recovered from COVID-19.

The CDR3 nucleotides read TGTGCCAGCCGCCGGTACCAAGAGACCCAGTACTTC. It codes for CASRRYQETQYF. V is TRBV6-5 and J is TRBJ2-5; D gene unclear. V shed 8 bases and J shed 0 bases, with 7 bases lying between them. CDR1 is MNHEY and CDR2 is SVGAGI in the germline V gene. The CDR3 is 12 amino acids.